The 23 T cell receptor beta chains below were found in one sample sequenced in a study of vaccination effects on CD4 cells after COVID-19. Scientists isolated CD4+ T cells after a roughly 9-day culture period ended. BNT162b2 vaccine or mRNA-1273 vaccine was given to participants in two doses. The antigens for these receptors are not known. The method was immunoSEQ multiplex PCR; TCRdb's version includes in-frame clones alone and lacks a portion of them. This sample has roughly 30,000 clones, with over 70% found just once. The sample here was CD4+ T cells from PBMCs cultured without peptide, taken after COVID-19 vaccination. The receptors stem from a human donor who received a COVID-19 vaccine.

The chain has TRBV3-1 (or the pseudogene TRBV3-2) and TRBJ1-2, with 7 nucleotides matching TRBD1. Germline trimming cut 4 bases from V and 8 bases from J; bases unmatched to any gene: 4. The CDR3 is 12 amino acids. From germline, CDR1 is LGHDT and CDR2 YNNKEL (reference sequence). CDR3 loop: CASSRQGGGYTF. In nucleotides, the CDR3 is TGTGCCAGCAGCCGACAGGGTGGGGGCTACACCTTC.

This clone showed up just a few times. The chain links TRBV6-2 or TRBV6-3 to TRBJ1-2, with D uncertain. Germline assignment: CDR1 MNHEY and CDR2 SVGEGT. Trimming left V 0 bases short and J 2 bases short, with 7 bases between. The CDR3 runs 14 residues. The CDR3 sequence: CASSYSGGNYGYTF. Written as DNA, the CDR3 is TGTGCCAGCAGTTACTCCGGAGGAAACTATGGCTACACCTTC.

This clone was picked up one time. This chain joins TRBV7-2 and TRBJ2-7; 8 bases align to TRBD2. This CDR3 region has 15 residues. CDR1 and CDR2 from the germline V gene are SGHTA and FQGNSA. The trim removed 5 bases at V and 3 bases at J, leaving 9 bases unmatched. In nucleotides, the CDR3 is TGTGCCAGCAGCCCGAGGGGCGGGAGGTTCTACGAGCAGTACTTC. Its translation is CASSPRGGRFYEQYF. Filled out from reference TRBV7-2 and TRBJ2-7, the complete variable domain reads GAGVSQSPSNKVTEKGKDVELRCDPISGHTALYWYRQSLGQGLEFLIYFQGNSAPDKSGLPSDRFSAERTGGSVSTLTIQRTQQEDSAVYLCASSPRGGRFYEQYFGPGTRLTVT.

This clone came up a few times. The rearrangement links TRBV7-9 to TRBJ2-3, with D maybe TRBD2 (5 bases). Germline assignment: CDR1 SEHNR and CDR2 FQNEAQ (reference sequence). V lost 1 base to trimming and J lost 5 bases, with 16 bases between them. This CDR3 comprises 16 residues. The CDR3 protein is CASSLVAAIGIDTQYF. The CDR3 region has the DNA TGTGCCAGCAGCTTAGTAGCCGCAATCGGGATAGATACGCAGTATTTT. The whole variable domain, filled in from reference TRBV7-9 and TRBJ2-3, reads DTGVSQNPRHKITKRGQNVTFRCDPISEHNRLYWYRQTLGQGPEFLTYFQNEAQLEKSRLLSDRFSAERPKGSFSTLEIQRTEQGDSAMYLCASSLVAAIGIDTQYFGPGTRLTVL.

The chain recombines TRBV3-1 (or the pseudogene TRBV3-2) with TRBJ2-1; no definite D call. The V and J ends lost 2 bases and 5 bases respectively, with 19 bases between them. Germline-derived CDR1 and CDR2 are LGHDT and YNNKEL (reference sequence). The CDR3 covers 17 residues. The CDR3 protein is CASSQYGVALTNNEQFF. CDR3 nucleotide sequence: TGTGCCAGCAGCCAATACGGCGTTGCACTAACCAACAATGAGCAGTTCTTC.

The chain couples TRBV5-4 to TRBJ1-2; no clear D. Germline-derived CDR1 and CDR2 are SGHNT and YYREEE (reference sequence). The CDR3 has 14 amino acids. V was shortened by 0 bases and J by 4 bases, with 10 bases between the two germline ends. The CDR3 DNA sequence: TGTGCCAGCAGCTTGGAAGGACCCCGCTATGGCTACACCTTC. Translated: CASSLEGPRYGYTF.

The chain recombines TRBV3-1 (or the pseudogene TRBV3-2) with TRBJ1-5; D is undetermined. Trimming removed 6 bases at V and 2 bases at J, with 8 bases between. The germline CDR1 and CDR2 sequences are LGHDT and YNNKEL (reference sequence). CDR3 length: 13 amino acids. Here the CDR3 DNA reads TGTGCCAGCAGTTCCGACGGCAATCAGCCCCAGCATTTT. Its translation: CASSSDGNQPQHF.

The chain is built from TRBV5-4 and TRBJ2-3; D gene uncertain. CDR3 length: 15 residues. From germline, CDR1 is SGHNT and CDR2 YYREEE (reference sequence). The V gene lost 3 bases and the J gene lost 1 base, with 12 bases spanning the gap. The CDR3 is CASSSPRSGTDTQYF. The CDR3 DNA is TGTGCCAGCAGCTCTCCCCGGAGCGGCACAGATACGCAGTATTTT.

V usage is TRBV21-1 and J usage is TRBJ1-6; the table calls TRBD1, which could not be checked here. TRBV21-1 is listed as a pseudogene. This CDR3 contains 19 residues. DNA for the CDR3: TGTGCCAGCAGCAACGCAGTTATCCGGGACAGGGGCCTCCCGTCACCCCTCCACTTT. Amino acid sequence: CASSNAVIRDRGLPSPLHF.

The sample holds a few counts of this clone. The rearrangement joins TRBV7-9 to TRBJ1-5; 7 bases are a match to TRBD1. The length of the CDR3 is 14 residues. With V trimmed by 5 bases and J by 8 bases, 9 bases remained unmatched. Germline V lookup: CDR1 SEHNR, CDR2 FQNEAQ (reference sequence). CDR3: CASSPSTTGEPQHF. The CDR3 nucleotides read TGTGCCAGCAGCCCATCTACTACAGGGGAGCCCCAGCATTTT.

The chain links TRBV9 to TRBJ2-3; 9 bases are shared with TRBD2. Germline CDR1 reads SGDLS; CDR2 reads YYNGEE. This CDR3 is 19 amino acids long. The V gene end was trimmed by 0 bases and the J gene end by 4 bases; junction bases not matched to a gene: 15. For the CDR3, the DNA is TGTGCCAGCAGCGTAGCCGGGGTTTCGGCGGGGGGGCCGTCAGATACGCAGTATTTT. The encoded protein is CASSVAGVSAGGPSDTQYF.

The J gene is TRBJ1-1, the V gene TRBV28, with D unresolved. Germline CDR1 reads MDHEN; CDR2 reads SYDVKM. V was cut by 3 bases and J by 0 bases, with 5 bases left in between. This CDR3 spans 13 amino acids. CDR3 sequence reads: CASSLDLNTEAFF. The CDR3 DNA is TGTGCCAGCAGTTTGGATCTGAACACTGAAGCTTTCTTT.

The chain couples TRBV2 to TRBJ1-2; 8 bases are a match to TRBD1. This CDR3 has 16 amino acids. CDR1 SNHLY and CDR2 FYNNEI come from the germline V gene. Trimming removed 1 base from V and 3 bases from J; junction bases left unmatched: 7. The CDR3 is CASSEGAGGADYGYTF. In nucleotides, the CDR3 is TGTGCCAGCAGTGAAGGGGCAGGGGGCGCGGACTATGGCTACACCTTC. Full variable domain (remainder filled in from reference TRBV2 and TRBJ1-2): EPEVTQTPSHQVTQMGQEVILRCVPISNHLYFYWYRQILGQKVEFLVSFYNNEISEKSEIFDDQFSVERPDGSNFTLKIRSTKLEDSAMYFCASSEGAGGADYGYTFGSGTRLTVV.

Points on this clone: An end of the junction does not agree with germline; a read error may underlie this. The chain recombines TRBV19 with TRBJ1-5; unclear D gene. CDR3 size: 14 residues. Germline V lookup: CDR1 LNHDA, CDR2 SQIVND (reference sequence). This CDR3 is CRFPRTDSNQPQHF. CDR3 nucleotide sequence: TGCAGATTCCCCCGGACGGATAGCAATCAGCCCCAGCATTTT.

CDR3 bases: TGTGCCAGCAGTTACTCGTTGCTTGAAGCTTTCTTT. Translated: CASSYSLLEAFF. V gene TRBV6-6 combines with J gene TRBJ1-1; D unresolved. Looked up from germline, CDR1 is MNHNY and CDR2 is SVGAGI (reference sequence). Trimming took 0 bases from V and 7 from J, leaving 6 bases between them. This CDR3 spans 12 amino acids.

This clone has just a few counts. The chain has TRBV7-6 and TRBJ2-2, with TRBD2 matching 11 bases. Trimming removed 5 bases from V and 5 bases from J; junction bases left unmatched: 4. Germline CDR1 and CDR2: SGHVS and FNYEAQ. This CDR3 comprises 15 residues. The DNA for the CDR3 is TGTGCCAGCAGCCCACTAGCGGGAGTTACCGGGGAGCTGTTTTTT. Its protein product is CASSPLAGVTGELFF. Drawing the rest from reference TRBV7-6 and TRBJ2-2, the complete variable domain is GAGVSQSPRYKVTKRGQDVALRCDPISGHVSLYWYRQALGQGPEFLTYFNYEAQQDKSGLPNDRFSAERPEGSISTLTIQRTEQRDSAMYRCASSPLAGVTGELFFGEGSRLTVL.

The chain joins TRBV25-1 to TRBJ1-1; D gene ambiguous. V was shortened by 6 bases and J by 3 bases, with 5 bases between the two germline ends. The germline CDR1 and CDR2 sequences are MGHDK and SYGVNS. The CDR3 runs to 11 residues. The chain's CDR3 is CASRVHTEAFF. CDR3 DNA sequence: TGTGCCAGCAGGGTACACACTGAAGCTTTCTTT.

This clone was seen more than once but under ten times. The chain employs TRBV7-9 and TRBJ2-7, with TRBD1 identical over 10 bases. The germline V gene has CDR1 SEHNR and CDR2 FQNEAQ (reference sequence). This CDR3 has 15 residues. Trimming removed 4 bases from V and 3 bases from J; junction bases left unmatched: 6. The CDR3 DNA reads TGTGCCAGCAGCTCTAGGGGACAGGGGTACTACGAGCAGTACTTC. It specifies CASSSRGQGYYEQYF.

V usage is TRBV10-3 and J usage is TRBJ1-1; D call uncertain. Trimming pared 1 base from V and 1 base from J, leaving 4 bases between. This CDR3 has 13 residues. Per the germline V gene, CDR1 is ENHRY and CDR2 is SYGVKD. The chain's CDR3 is CAISELANTEAFF. The CDR3 DNA follows: TGTGCCATCAGTGAGTTGGCGAACACTGAAGCTTTCTTT.

In nucleotides, the CDR3 is TGTGCCTGGAAGTGGACGGGTGGGGACACCATATATTTT. Protein product: CAWKWTGGDTIYF. This sequence joins TRBV30 and TRBJ1-3; no definite D call. Germline V gene data show CDR1 as GTSNPN and CDR2 as SVGIG (reference sequence). V lost 4 bases and J lost 8, with 15 bases in between. The length of the CDR3 is 13 residues.

The V gene is TRBV2, the J gene TRBJ2-7; D is unclear. CDR1 is SNHLY, CDR2 FYNNEI, per germline. V lost 5 bases to trimming and J lost 2 bases, with 4 bases between them. There are 11 residues in the CDR3. The CDR3 region has the DNA TGTGCCAGCAGTCCGACCTACGAGCAGTACTTC. It codes for CASSPTYEQYF.

The V gene is TRBV10-3, the J gene TRBJ1-1; 7 bases align to TRBD1. CDR1 and CDR2 from the germline V gene are ENHRY and SYGVKD. V lost 11 bases, J lost 1 base, and 7 bases stayed unmatched. CDR3 length: 13 residues. CDR3 DNA: TGTGCCGTTACCGGGACAGCGAACACTGAAGCTTTCTTT. Translating gives CAVTGTANTEAFF.

This clone was seen a handful of times. The chain links TRBV4-1 to TRBJ2-2; D is possibly TRBD2 (5 bases). Trimming removed 10 bases from V and 0 bases from J, with 18 bases in between. The CDR3 has 16 residues. CDR1 and CDR2 from the germline V gene are MGHRA and YSYEKL. The CDR3 protein is CATKQEGEANTGELFF. CDR3 nucleotides: TGCGCCACCAAGCAAGAGGGTGAGGCGAACACCGGGGAGCTGTTTTTT.